This T cell receptor (beta chain) was identified in a study of cytomegalovirus exposure and HLA in healthy donors. Study information: Among the 370 or so donors who were genotyped, 81% fell in the genetic ancestry cluster that is associated with self-reported Caucasian donors.

The PCR ran on 60 Vbeta and 13 Jbeta primers. Only in-frame clones appear in the TCRdb table, and some are missing; sequencing was by immunoSEQ multiplex PCR. The table lists about 140,000 clones, over 75% of them singletons, with 1.2% in the top ten. Note on this clone: What it binds is not known.

Overall study findings and caveats: Across donors, sequencing depth was assumed by presence/absence analyses to be roughly uniform. A list of 164 TCR beta chains associated with cytomegalovirus was given.

CDR3 length equals 11 residues. Trimming took off 2 bases at V and 9 bases at J, with 8 bases between the two ends. Germline-derived CDR1 and CDR2 are SEHNR and FQNEAQ (reference sequence). This clonotype originated in a female donor in good health and CMV-seronegative. The sequenced sample consisted of PBMCs. J is TRBJ2-7 and V is TRBV7-9, with D possibly being TRBD2 (5 bases). The chain's CDR3 is CASSLWRRQYF. In DNA, the CDR3 is TGTGCCAGCAGCTTATGGAGGAGGCAGTACTTC.